The subject of this entry is one TCR beta chain. The sample belongs to a study of blood T cell repertoires in COVID-19. Exposed enrollees encountered a COVID-19 case at some point within 2 weeks before study entry. Sequencing used immunoSEQ multiplex PCR; TCRdb keeps in-frame clones, though not all of them. Among about 200,000 clones listed, less than 90% were seen once. The sequencing input was PBMCs or T cells enriched from blood (not recorded which). The receptor was isolated from a woman between 25 and 40 years old who had been exposed to COVID-19.

DNA for the CDR3: TGCGCCAGCAGCTTAACAGGGGACTATGGCTACACCTTC. Amino acid sequence: CASSLTGDYGYTF. The chain has TRBV5-1 and TRBJ1-2; 7 positions match TRBD1. CDR3 size: 13 residues. V trimming: 2 bases; J trimming: 3 bases; junction bases outside the gene matches: 1. Germline CDR1 reads SGHRS; CDR2 reads YFSETQ.